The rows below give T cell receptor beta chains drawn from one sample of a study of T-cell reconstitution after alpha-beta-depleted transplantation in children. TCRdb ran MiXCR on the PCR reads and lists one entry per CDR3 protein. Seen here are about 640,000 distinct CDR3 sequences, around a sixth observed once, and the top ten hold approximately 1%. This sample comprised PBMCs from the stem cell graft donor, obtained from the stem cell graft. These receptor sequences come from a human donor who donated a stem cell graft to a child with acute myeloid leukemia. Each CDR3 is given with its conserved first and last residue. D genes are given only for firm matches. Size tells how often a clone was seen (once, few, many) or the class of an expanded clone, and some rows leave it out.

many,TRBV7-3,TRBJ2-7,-,TGTGCCAGCAGTGAGGGTAAAGGGTACGAGCAGTACTTC,CASSEGKGYEQYF
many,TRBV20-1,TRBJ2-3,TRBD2,TGCAGTGCCAACCCGGGAGGGGCGGGGGGCCCGATCGCCGATACGCAGTATTTT,CSANPGGAGGPIADTQYF
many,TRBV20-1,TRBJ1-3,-,TGCAGTGCTAGAGAGGGGCGGGAAAACACCATATATTTT,CSAREGRENTIYF
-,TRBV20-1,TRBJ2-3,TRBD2,TGCAGTGCTTTACAACTGACTAGCGGGATGCCAGATACGCAGTATTTT,CSALQLTSGMPDTQYF
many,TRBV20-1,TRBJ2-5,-,TGCAGTGCTAGAGAATCAGGGGCGCGAACCCAGTACTTC,CSARESGARTQYF
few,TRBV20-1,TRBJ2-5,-,TGCAGTGCTATAACGAGCGGGCGCTTCCAAGAGACCCAGTACTTC,CSAITSGRFQETQYF
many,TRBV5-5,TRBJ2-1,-,TGTGCCAGCAGCTTGAGATCCCATGAGCAGTTCTTC,CASSLRSHEQFF
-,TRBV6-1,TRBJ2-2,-,TGTGCCAGCAGGAACAGGGCCTTAGGCACCGGGGAGCTGTTTTTT,CASRNRALGTGELFF
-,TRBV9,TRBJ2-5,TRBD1,TGTGCCAGCAGCTCGGAATACGGGACAGCTGGCGGAGAGACCCAGTACTTC,CASSSEYGTAGGETQYF
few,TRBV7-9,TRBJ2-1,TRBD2,TGTGCCAGCAGCTTAAATCTAGCGGGGACTGAGCAGTTCTTC,CASSLNLAGTEQFF
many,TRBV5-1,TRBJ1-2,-,TGCGCCAGCAGCTTGTTACAGGGTCCTAACTATGGCTACACCTTC,CASSLLQGPNYGYTF
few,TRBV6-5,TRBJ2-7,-,TGTGCCAGCAGTTTTCAGGGTTTCACCTACGAGCAGTACTTC,CASSFQGFTYEQYF
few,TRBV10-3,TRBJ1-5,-,TGTGCCATCAGTAACGAGGCGGGCAGAAGCCTTCAGCCCCAGCATTTT,CAISNEAGRSLQPQHF
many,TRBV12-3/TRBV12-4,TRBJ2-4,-,TGTGCCAGCAGTCCTACAGGAGCCAAAAACATTCAGTACTTC,CASSPTGAKNIQYF
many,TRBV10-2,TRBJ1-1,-,TGCGCCAGCAGCGGAGGACAGCCCGAAGCTTTCTTT,CASSGGQPEAFF
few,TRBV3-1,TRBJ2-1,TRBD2,TGTGCCAGCAGCCCAAGGCGGGGGGCAGTCTACAATGAGCAGTTCTTC,CASSPRRGAVYNEQFF
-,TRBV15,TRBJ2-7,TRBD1,TGTGCCACCAGCCGGACAGGGGGCATCTACGAGCAGTACTTC,CATSRTGGIYEQYF
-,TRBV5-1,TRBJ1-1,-,TGCGCCAGCGCGACAGCAGAAGCTTTCTTT,CASATAEAFF
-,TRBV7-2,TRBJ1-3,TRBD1,TGTGCCAGCAGCTACCGGGACAGGGCCAGTCGCTCTGGAAACACCATATATTTT,CASSYRDRASRSGNTIYF
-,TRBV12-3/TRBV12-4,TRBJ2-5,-,TGTGCCAGCAGTTGGATCTTCGGGGAGACCCAGTACTTC,CASSWIFGETQYF
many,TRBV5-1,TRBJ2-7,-,TGCGCCAGCAGCTTGGAAACAGGGAGGAGCTCCTACGAGCAGTACTTC,CASSLETGRSSYEQYF
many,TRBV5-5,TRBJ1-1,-,TGTGCCAGCAGCTTTCCAGGGGACACTGAAGCTTTCTTT,CASSFPGDTEAFF
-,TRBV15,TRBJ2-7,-,TGTGCCACCAGCAGAGATTTGGTTGGAGAGCAGTACTTC,CATSRDLVGEQYF
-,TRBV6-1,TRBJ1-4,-,TGTGCCAGCAGTGAACTTTGGGGAAATGAAAAACTGTTTTTT,CASSELWGNEKLFF
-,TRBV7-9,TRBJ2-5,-,TGTGCCAGCATCGGTGGGGGACAAGAGACCCAGTACTTC,CASIGGGQETQYF
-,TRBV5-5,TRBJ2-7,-,TGTGCCAGCAGAAAACAGGGTTTCTACGAGCAGTACTTC,CASRKQGFYEQYF
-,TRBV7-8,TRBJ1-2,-,TGTGCCAGCAGCTTAAGCGGGATTCCCTATGGCTACACCTTC,CASSLSGIPYGYTF
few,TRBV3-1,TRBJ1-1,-,TGTGCCAGCAGCCAATTTCGTCAGCTCACTGAAGCTTTCTTT,CASSQFRQLTEAFF